The 15 T cell receptor beta chains given below trace back to one sample, sequenced in a study of cytomegalovirus exposure and HLA in healthy donors. Primers: 60 Vbeta forward and 13 Jbeta reverse. TCRdb's copy holds only in-frame clones and misses some; the assay was immunoSEQ multiplex PCR. The sample lists about 200,000 clones, 75% to 85% occurring once. The sequencing sample was made of PBMCs. The receptors originated from a woman in her thirties or forties in good health and CMV-seronegative.

The gene calls are TRBV15 and TRBJ2-7; D uncertain. The germline gives CDR1 LNHNV, CDR2 YYDKDF (reference sequence). The CDR3 length is 16 residues. Between the trimmed V and J ends, which lost 0 bases and 0 bases, there was a span of 12 bases. CDR3 sequence: CATSRDRPVYSYEQYF. In DNA form, the CDR3 reads TGTGCCACCAGCAGAGATCGTCCAGTGTACTCCTACGAGCAGTACTTC.

The chain combines TRBV2 with TRBJ1-3; TRBD1 matches 7 bases. The CDR3 spans 18 residues. The ends lost 7 bases at V and 0 bases at J; junction bases unmatched: 15. Germline V gives CDR1 SNHLY, CDR2 FYNNEI. CDR3 protein: CASTRTGVSPSSGNTIYF. In nucleotides, the CDR3 is TGTGCCAGCACGAGGACAGGTGTCTCCCCCAGCTCTGGAAACACCATATATTTT.

This clone appeared once. The V and J genes are TRBV4-1 and TRBJ2-7, with 14 nucleotides matching TRBD2. The trim removed 3 bases at V and 4 bases at J, leaving 5 bases unmatched. CDR3 length: 16 residues. The V gene's germline CDR1 is MGHRA and CDR2 YSYEKL. The CDR3 spells CASSQTGTSGRYEQYF. CDR3 sequence (DNA): TGCGCCAGCAGCCAGACCGGGACTAGCGGGAGATACGAGCAGTACTTC.

V is TRBV19 and J is TRBJ2-5; 7 bases match TRBD2. This CDR3 is built from 15 residues. Germline trimming cut 5 bases from V and 1 base from J; bases unmatched to any gene: 7. CDR1 is LNHDA, CDR2 SQIVND, per germline (reference sequence). As DNA, the CDR3 is TGTGCCAGTAGTCCGACTAGCACGGGCCAAGAGACCCAGTACTTC. Protein product: CASSPTSTGQETQYF. Looking up the rest from reference TRBV19 and TRBJ2-5 gives the full variable domain: DGGITQSPKYLFRKEGQNVTLSCEQNLNHDAMYWYRQDPGQGLRLIYYSQIVNDFQKGDIAEGYSVSREKKESFPLTVTSAQKNPTAFYLCASSPTSTGQETQYFGPGTRLLVL.

This chain connects TRBV7-9 to TRBJ2-5, with 9 bases fitting TRBD1. The J segment lost 11 bases and the V segment lost 1 base, leaving 11 bases of the junction unmatched. Germline V gives CDR1 SEHNR, CDR2 FQNEAQ (reference sequence). The CDR3 loop spans 15 amino acids. The CDR3, as DNA: TGTGCCAGCAGCTTAGTGGGGACAGGGTTTGAGGAGCAGTACTTC. This encodes CASSLVGTGFEEQYF.

V gene TRBV27 combines with J gene TRBJ2-3; 10 positions agree with TRBD2. Per germline, CDR1 MNHEY and CDR2 SMNVEV (reference sequence). The CDR3 consists of 15 residues. V shed 3 bases, J shed 3 bases, and the junction held 3 bases outside the gene matches. The CDR3 spells CASSFGAGGTDTQYF. The CDR3 nucleotides read TGTGCCAGCAGTTTTGGAGCGGGAGGGACAGATACGCAGTATTTT.

The J gene is TRBJ2-7, the V gene TRBV19, with D possibly being TRBD2 (5 bases). The CDR3 has 16 residues. Trimming took off 3 bases at V and 3 bases at J, with 18 bases between the two ends. Germline CDR1 and CDR2: LNHDA and SQIVND (reference sequence). Here the CDR3 reads CASSIIAGAGGYEQYF. DNA for the CDR3: TGTGCCAGTAGTATTATAGCCGGCGCCGGAGGCTACGAGCAGTACTTC.

The chain recombines TRBV7-9 with TRBJ1-5; 8 nucleotides agree with TRBD1. The CDR3 runs to 13 residues. Germline trimming cut 8 bases from V and 0 bases from J; bases unmatched to any gene: 0. Germline loops: CDR1 SEHNR, CDR2 FQNEAQ (reference sequence). As DNA, the CDR3 is TGTGCCAGCGGACAGGGTAGCAATCAGCCCCAGCATTTT. Its protein product is CASGQGSNQPQHF.

This clone was seen only a few times. The chain is built from TRBV5-1 and TRBJ2-5; TRBD2 matches at 12 bases. The CDR3 covers 14 residues. V trimming: 3 bases; J trimming: 5 bases; junction bases outside the gene matches: 2. In germline, CDR1 is SGHRS, CDR2 YFSETQ. CDR3 nucleotide sequence: TGCGCCAGCAGCTCAGGGACTAGCGGGGAGACCCAGTACTTC. This codes for CASSSGTSGETQYF. Using reference TRBV5-1 and TRBJ2-5 for the parts outside the CDR3, the full variable domain is KAGVTQTPRYLIKTRGQQVTLSCSPISGHRSVSWYQQTPGQGLQFLFEYFSETQRNKGNFPGRFSGRQFSNSRSEMNVSTLELGDSALYLCASSSGTSGETQYFGPGTRLLVL.

This clone has more than one count but fewer than ten. The chain combines TRBV5-1 with TRBJ2-7, with D tentatively TRBD1 (5 bases). Trimming shortened V by 3 bases and J by 0 bases, and 16 bases separated the two germline ends. This CDR3 has 16 residues. Germline values: CDR1 SGHRS, CDR2 YFSETQ. CDR3 protein: CASSSAAGHFSYEQYF. The CDR3 DNA reads as TGCGCCAGCAGCTCCGCCGCCGGACACTTCTCCTACGAGCAGTACTTC. The full variable domain, its missing parts supplied by reference TRBV5-1 and TRBJ2-7, is KAGVTQTPRYLIKTRGQQVTLSCSPISGHRSVSWYQQTPGQGLQFLFEYFSETQRNKGNFPGRFSGRQFSNSRSEMNVSTLELGDSALYLCASSSAAGHFSYEQYFGPGTRLTVT.

This clone showed up just a few times. The V gene is TRBV5-1, the J gene TRBJ2-7; TRBD1 aligns across 7 bases. CDR1 is SGHRS, CDR2 YFSETQ, per germline. There are 14 residues in the CDR3. The V segment lost 0 bases and the J segment 6 bases; nucleotides outside the gene matches: 6. Here the CDR3 reads CASSLVGQAPEQYF. CDR3 in DNA: TGCGCCAGCAGCTTGGTAGGACAGGCTCCCGAGCAGTACTTC.

The gene calls are TRBV5-1 and TRBJ2-2, with TRBD1 identical over 8 bases. Losses at the gene ends were 1 base for V and 5 bases for J; bases not matched to a gene: 7. CDR1 and CDR2 from the germline V gene are SGHRS and YFSETQ. This CDR3 contains 16 residues. For the CDR3, the DNA is TGCGCCAGCAGCTTGTCAGGGGGCGTAAGGACCGGGGAGCTGTTTTTT. Protein product: CASSLSGGVRTGELFF.

This rearrangement joins TRBV6-1 to TRBJ1-3; tentative D call: TRBD1 (5 bases). Germline V gene lookup returns CDR1 MNHNS and CDR2 SASEGT. The V and J ends lost 0 bases and 2 bases respectively, with 8 bases between them. This CDR3 region has 15 residues. The CDR3, as DNA: TGTGCCAGCAGTGAAGCAGGGGTTGCTGGAAACACCATATATTTT. Protein sequence: CASSEAGVAGNTIYF.

CDR3 region: CSVESGADQAFF. The CDR3 DNA reads as TGCAGCGTTGAATCAGGGGCCGATCAAGCTTTCTTT. The rearrangement joins TRBV29-1 to TRBJ1-1; D might be TRBD1 (6 bases). V lost 2 bases and J lost 9, with 13 bases in between. Looked up from germline, CDR1 is SQVTM and CDR2 is ANQGSEA. The length of the CDR3 is 12 residues. The complete variable domain, with remaining parts taken from reference TRBV29-1 and TRBJ1-1, reads SAVISQKPSRDICQRGTSLTIQCQVDSQVTMMFWYRQQPGQSLTLIATANQGSEATYESGFVIDKFPISRPNLTFSTLTVSNMSPEDSSIYLCSVESGADQAFFGQGTRLTVV.

The sample holds a few counts of this clone. An end of the junction differs from the germline gene, which may be a read error. The CDR3 reads CASSYSKTSTQPQHF. In nucleotides, the CDR3 is TGTGCCAGCAGTTACTCGAAAACTAGCACTCAGCCCCAGCATTTT. The chain uses TRBV6-5 and TRBJ1-5, with no clear D. In germline, CDR1 is MNHEY, CDR2 SVGAGI. This CDR3 spans 15 amino acids.